Shown below are 3 T cell receptor beta chains from a single sample sequenced in a study of T cell responses to AZD1222 COVID-19 vaccine. Profiling relied on immunoSEQ multiplex PCR, and the TCRdb table lists in-frame clones only, not all of them. The table shows about 160,000 clones, with 80% to 95% occurring only once. The sequences come from peripheral blood, collected 28 days after the second AZD1222 dose. Receptor source: an adult who received the AZD1222 COVID-19 vaccine.

The chain links TRBV27 to TRBJ2-1; the D gene could be TRBD1 or TRBD2 (6 bases each). From germline, CDR1 is MNHEY and CDR2 SMNVEV (reference sequence). Trimming stripped 3 bases from V and 5 bases from J, with 11 bases between. The CDR3 consists of 14 residues. In DNA form, the CDR3 reads TGTGCCAGCAGTTTCTACGGGGGCAACAATGAGCAGTTCTTC. As protein: CASSFYGGNNEQFF.

The rearrangement joins TRBV29-1 to TRBJ2-7, with D tentatively TRBD2 (5 bases). Trimming cost V 7 bases and J 4 bases, with 17 bases left between them. This CDR3 has 13 amino acids. In germline, CDR1 is SQVTM, CDR2 ANQGSEA. The CDR3 coding sequence is TGCAGCGCCGAAAGAGAGGGCCCTTACGAGCAGTACTTC. As protein: CSAEREGPYEQYF.

This clone was counted once. The chain couples TRBV5-4 to TRBJ1-3; 9 nucleotides align to TRBD1. The CDR3 is 14 amino acids. Germline V gene sequence: CDR1 SGHNT, CDR2 YYREEE (reference sequence). Losses at the gene ends were 3 bases for V and 4 bases for J; bases not matched to a gene: 2. The DNA of the CDR3 is TGTGCCAGCAGCTACGGGACAGGGGGAAACACCATATATTTT. Translation: CASSYGTGGNTIYF. The variable domain in full, completed from reference TRBV5-4 and TRBJ1-3, reads ETGVTQSPTHLIKTRGQQVTLRCSSQSGHNTVSWYQQALGQGPQFIFQYYREEENGRGNFPPRFSGLQFPNYSSELNVNALELDDSALYLCASSYGTGGNTIYFGEGSWLTVV.